Listed below are T cell receptor beta chains from one sample, sequenced in a study of chemoradiotherapy in HPV16-positive cancers. The table came from immunoSEQ multiplex PCR; TCRdb's copy has only in-frame clones and leaves some out. The sample lists about 68,000 clones; about 88% were seen once. The starting material was blood, obtained from a patient who underwent chemoradiotherapy. The receptors shown here come from a human donor with HPV-associated anogenital cancer. Both conserved end residues are part of each CDR3. The order of the fields is J gene, D gene, V gene, clone size, CDR3 DNA, CDR3 protein. A D gene is named only where the DNA matches it firmly. Some rows have no size entry. The others give once, few or many, or a class for an expanded clone.

j_call: TRBJ1-2; d_call: NA; v_call: TRBV27; clone_size: NA; cdr3_nt: TGTGCCAGCAGTTTGTCAGGGAATGGCTACACCTTC; cdr3_aa: CASSLSGNGYTF
j_call: TRBJ2-3; d_call: NA; v_call: TRBV2; clone_size: NA; cdr3_nt: TGTGCCAGCAGTGACCCCCTTTACAACAGCACAGATACGCAGTATTTT; cdr3_aa: CASSDPLYNSTDTQYF
j_call: TRBJ2-5; d_call: NA; v_call: TRBV5-1; clone_size: NA; cdr3_nt: TGCGCCAGCAGCTCGACCCCAGCACAAGAGACCCAGTACTTC; cdr3_aa: CASSSTPAQETQYF
j_call: TRBJ2-2; d_call: TRBD1; v_call: TRBV6-1; clone_size: NA; cdr3_nt: TGTGCCAGCAGTCACAGGGGTGCCACCGGGGAGCTGTTTTTT; cdr3_aa: CASSHRGATGELFF
j_call: TRBJ2-5; d_call: NA; v_call: TRBV15; clone_size: NA; cdr3_nt: TGTGCCACCAGCGGGGGACGGGTCGGGGGGACCCAGTACTTC; cdr3_aa: CATSGGRVGGTQYF
j_call: TRBJ2-6; d_call: NA; v_call: TRBV19; clone_size: NA; cdr3_nt: TGTGCCAGTAGTATAGGGCAAGGCTCTGGGGCCAACGTCCTGACTTTC; cdr3_aa: CASSIGQGSGANVLTF
j_call: TRBJ2-5; d_call: NA; v_call: TRBV27; clone_size: NA; cdr3_nt: TGTGCCAGCAGTCCATCCTACAACGTTGGCGTCGAGTACTTC; cdr3_aa: CASSPSYNVGVEYF
j_call: TRBJ2-7; d_call: NA; v_call: TRBV28; clone_size: NA; cdr3_nt: TGTGCCAGCAGTTTTAGGTACGAGCAGTACTTC; cdr3_aa: CASSFRYEQYF
j_call: TRBJ1-2; d_call: NA; v_call: TRBV14; clone_size: NA; cdr3_nt: TGTGCCAGCAGCCAAGCCGGGGCGAATGGCTACACCTTC; cdr3_aa: CASSQAGANGYTF
j_call: TRBJ2-7; d_call: NA; v_call: TRBV2; clone_size: NA; cdr3_nt: TGTGCCAGCAGTGAAAATTGGCCCTACGAGCAGTACTTC; cdr3_aa: CASSENWPYEQYF
j_call: TRBJ2-6; d_call: NA; v_call: TRBV7-9; clone_size: NA; cdr3_nt: TGTGCCAGCAGGACAGGCTCTGGGGCCAACGTCCTGACTTTC; cdr3_aa: CASRTGSGANVLTF
j_call: TRBJ2-1; d_call: TRBD1; v_call: TRBV30; clone_size: NA; cdr3_nt: TGTGCCTGGGAACTCGGGACAGTTTCCTACAATGAGCAGTTCTTC; cdr3_aa: CAWELGTVSYNEQFF
j_call: TRBJ2-1; d_call: TRBD2; v_call: TRBV10-3; clone_size: NA; cdr3_nt: TGTGCCATCAGTGACTACCTTAGGGCGCGGGGGGTCTTGAATGAGCAGTTCTTC; cdr3_aa: CAISDYLRARGVLNEQFF
j_call: TRBJ2-5; d_call: NA; v_call: TRBV5-5; clone_size: NA; cdr3_nt: TGTGCCAGCAGCTTGTTAGGGTCAGAACAAGAGACCCAGTACTTC; cdr3_aa: CASSLLGSEQETQYF
j_call: TRBJ1-3; d_call: TRBD1; v_call: TRBV5-1; clone_size: NA; cdr3_nt: TGCGCCAGCAGCTTGGAGACAGGGGGCGGAAACACCATATATTTT; cdr3_aa: CASSLETGGGNTIYF
j_call: TRBJ1-3; d_call: TRBD1; v_call: TRBV15; clone_size: NA; cdr3_nt: TGTGCCACCAGCTGGGGACAGGCCAACTCTGGAAACACCATATATTTT; cdr3_aa: CATSWGQANSGNTIYF
j_call: TRBJ2-6; d_call: NA; v_call: TRBV19; clone_size: NA; cdr3_nt: TGTGCCAGTAGTCCCAATACAGGAAGCTCTGGGGCCAACGTCCTGACTTTC; cdr3_aa: CASSPNTGSSGANVLTF
j_call: TRBJ2-3; d_call: NA; v_call: TRBV6-1; clone_size: NA; cdr3_nt: TGTGCCAGCAGTGAATATTTCGGCCAGGGGAGCACAGATACGCAGTATTTT; cdr3_aa: CASSEYFGQGSTDTQYF
j_call: TRBJ2-5; d_call: TRBD1; v_call: TRBV7-9; clone_size: NA; cdr3_nt: TGTGCCAGCAGCGTACTACACAGGGGGAAAGAGACCCAGTACTTC; cdr3_aa: CASSVLHRGKETQYF
j_call: TRBJ1-2; d_call: NA; v_call: TRBV4-1; clone_size: few; cdr3_nt: TGCGCCAGCAGCCTCACAGGCGCGCCCAATGGCTACACCTTC; cdr3_aa: CASSLTGAPNGYTF
j_call: TRBJ1-5; d_call: NA; v_call: TRBV9; clone_size: NA; cdr3_nt: TGTGCCAGCAGCGTAGATGGTGACGGTCAGCCCCAGCATTTT; cdr3_aa: CASSVDGDGQPQHF
j_call: TRBJ2-1; d_call: TRBD1; v_call: TRBV19; clone_size: once; cdr3_nt: TGTGCCAGTAGTCTAACAGGGGGCGTACGGCAGTTCTTC; cdr3_aa: CASSLTGGVRQFF
j_call: TRBJ1-2; d_call: NA; v_call: TRBV5-6; clone_size: NA; cdr3_nt: TGTGCCAGCATCGCGCAGGATGGCTACACCTTC; cdr3_aa: CASIAQDGYTF
j_call: TRBJ2-3; d_call: NA; v_call: TRBV30; clone_size: NA; cdr3_nt: TGTGCCTGGAGTTACCCGGGATATAAGGGTGATACGCAGTATTTT; cdr3_aa: CAWSYPGYKGDTQYF
j_call: TRBJ1-2; d_call: NA; v_call: TRBV6-1; clone_size: NA; cdr3_nt: TGTGCCAGCAGTGAAGCGCTGGGACATTACTATGGCTACACCTTC; cdr3_aa: CASSEALGHYYGYTF
j_call: TRBJ2-5; d_call: NA; v_call: TRBV2; clone_size: NA; cdr3_nt: TGTGCCAGCAGGGCCAGGGGTAGGGAGACCCAGTACTTC; cdr3_aa: CASRARGRETQYF
j_call: TRBJ1-1; d_call: TRBD1; v_call: TRBV29-1; clone_size: NA; cdr3_nt: TGCAGCGTTGAGACAGGGGTCACTGAAGCTTTCTTT; cdr3_aa: CSVETGVTEAFF
j_call: TRBJ1-6; d_call: NA; v_call: TRBV5-1; clone_size: NA; cdr3_nt: TGCGCCAGCAGCTTGGAGGCCCACTCCTATAATTCACCCCTCCACTTT; cdr3_aa: CASSLEAHSYNSPLHF
j_call: TRBJ2-7; d_call: NA; v_call: TRBV19; clone_size: NA; cdr3_nt: TGTGCCAGTAGTATAGTGACAGAGAGGGAGCAGTACTTC; cdr3_aa: CASSIVTEREQYF
j_call: TRBJ2-3; d_call: NA; v_call: TRBV9; clone_size: NA; cdr3_nt: TGTGCCAGCAGCGTCCAAATTGCCGATACGCAGTATTTT; cdr3_aa: CASSVQIADTQYF
j_call: TRBJ1-2; d_call: NA; v_call: TRBV5-4; clone_size: NA; cdr3_nt: TGTGCCAGCAGCACACAGGGACGCGATGGCTACACCTTC; cdr3_aa: CASSTQGRDGYTF
j_call: TRBJ1-2; d_call: NA; v_call: TRBV6-1; clone_size: NA; cdr3_nt: TGTGCCAGCAGTGAATTAGGGGGACGCTATGGCTACACCTTC; cdr3_aa: CASSELGGRYGYTF
j_call: TRBJ2-7; d_call: NA; v_call: TRBV6-6; clone_size: NA; cdr3_nt: TGTGCCAGCAGTTACACAGGGAGCCACGAGCAGTACTTC; cdr3_aa: CASSYTGSHEQYF
j_call: TRBJ1-3; d_call: NA; v_call: TRBV5-1; clone_size: NA; cdr3_nt: TGCGCCAGCAGCTTGGAGGGCAGGGGTTCTGGAAACACCATATATTTT; cdr3_aa: CASSLEGRGSGNTIYF
j_call: TRBJ2-7; d_call: NA; v_call: TRBV11-1; clone_size: NA; cdr3_nt: TGTGCCAGCAGCAACAGGGCTAATTCCTACGAGCAGTACTTC; cdr3_aa: CASSNRANSYEQYF
j_call: TRBJ2-2; d_call: TRBD1; v_call: TRBV7-9; clone_size: NA; cdr3_nt: TGTGCCAGCAGCTTGGTGACAGGGTACACCGGGGAGCTGTTTTTT; cdr3_aa: CASSLVTGYTGELFF
j_call: TRBJ1-1; d_call: TRBD1; v_call: TRBV7-9; clone_size: NA; cdr3_nt: TGTGCCAGCAGCTCAGCCCGAACAGGGGTGGAGACTGAAGCTTTCTTT; cdr3_aa: CASSSARTGVETEAFF
j_call: TRBJ1-2; d_call: NA; v_call: TRBV10-3; clone_size: NA; cdr3_nt: TGTGCCATCAGCCCTGACACGTCCTATGGCTACACCTTC; cdr3_aa: CAISPDTSYGYTF
j_call: TRBJ2-2; d_call: TRBD1; v_call: TRBV30; clone_size: NA; cdr3_nt: TGTGCCTGGAAAAACAGGGGCGGGAACACCGGGGAGCTGTTTTTT; cdr3_aa: CAWKNRGGNTGELFF
j_call: TRBJ2-3; d_call: TRBD2; v_call: TRBV5-1; clone_size: NA; cdr3_nt: TGCGCCAGCAGCTTTGGACTAGCGGGGAGAGGGGTGAGCACAGATACGCAGTATTTT; cdr3_aa: CASSFGLAGRGVSTDTQYF
j_call: TRBJ2-7; d_call: NA; v_call: TRBV27; clone_size: NA; cdr3_nt: TGTGCCAGCAGGGTACAGTTACAGTCCTACGAGCAGTACTTC; cdr3_aa: CASRVQLQSYEQYF
j_call: TRBJ2-1; d_call: NA; v_call: TRBV4-2; clone_size: medium-sized; cdr3_nt: TGTGCCAGCAGCCAAGATAAAGGGGCCGACTCATACAATGAGCAGTTCTTC; cdr3_aa: CASSQDKGADSYNEQFF
j_call: TRBJ2-7; d_call: TRBD1; v_call: TRBV6-1; clone_size: NA; cdr3_nt: TGTGCCAGCAGTCTTGGACAGGGGCTTTCCTACGAGCAGTACTTC; cdr3_aa: CASSLGQGLSYEQYF
j_call: TRBJ2-5; d_call: TRBD2; v_call: TRBV19; clone_size: NA; cdr3_nt: TGTGCCAGTAGTAACCAAGCGGGAGGGCCGCGAGAGACCCAGTACTTC; cdr3_aa: CASSNQAGGPRETQYF
j_call: TRBJ2-7; d_call: NA; v_call: TRBV6-5; clone_size: NA; cdr3_nt: TGTGCCAGCAGCCCAACCCAGGAAAGCTCCTACGAGCAGTACTTC; cdr3_aa: CASSPTQESSYEQYF